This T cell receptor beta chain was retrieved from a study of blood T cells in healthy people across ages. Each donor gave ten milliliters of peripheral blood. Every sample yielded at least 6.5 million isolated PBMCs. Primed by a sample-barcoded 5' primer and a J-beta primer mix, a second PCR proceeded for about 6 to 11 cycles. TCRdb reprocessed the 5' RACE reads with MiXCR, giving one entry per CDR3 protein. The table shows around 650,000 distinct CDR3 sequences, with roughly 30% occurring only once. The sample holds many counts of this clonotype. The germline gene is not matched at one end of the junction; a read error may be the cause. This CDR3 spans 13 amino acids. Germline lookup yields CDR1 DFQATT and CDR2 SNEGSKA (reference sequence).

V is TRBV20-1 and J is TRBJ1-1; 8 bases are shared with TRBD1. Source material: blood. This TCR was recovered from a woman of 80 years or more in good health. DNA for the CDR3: TGTAGGGGAGGAGGACAGGGATACACTGAAGCTTTCTTT. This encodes CRGGGQGYTEAFF.